This is a list of T cell receptor beta chains from one sample in a study of blood T cell repertoires in COVID-19. This table comes from immunoSEQ multiplex PCR, and its TCRdb copy is limited to in-frame clones, with some not included. Found here are under 200,000 clones, 60% to 85% of them singletons; the top ten hold 7% to 9%. The sample taken for sequencing was peripheral blood. The source of these receptors is a man in his fifties or sixties with acute or convalescent COVID-19. Each CDR3 is given with its conserved first and last residue. A D gene is named only where the DNA matches it firmly. For some rows the clone size is stated as once, few or many, or as a class when expanded; others skip it.

clone size: -; CDR3 length: 15; J gene: TRBJ1-2; V gene: TRBV19; D gene: TRBD1; CDR3 DNA: TGTGCCAGTAGTATAGGGTCCGGGACAGGGGGAGGCTACACCTTC; CDR3 protein: CASSIGSGTGGGYTF
clone size: -; CDR3 length: 15; J gene: TRBJ2-5; V gene: TRBV19; D gene: -; CDR3 DNA: TGTGCCAGTAGCAACGAGGACAGCCTCCAAGAGACCCAGTACTTC; CDR3 protein: CASSNEDSLQETQYF
clone size: -; CDR3 length: 12; J gene: TRBJ2-1; V gene: TRBV2; D gene: TRBD1; CDR3 DNA: TGTGCCACCCGGACAGGGGGGAATGAGCAGTTCTTC; CDR3 protein: CATRTGGNEQFF
clone size: many; CDR3 length: 18; J gene: TRBJ2-6; V gene: TRBV2; D gene: -; CDR3 DNA: TGTGCCAGCAGTGAAAGAGGAGACTGGAGCTCTGGGGCCAACGTCCTGACTTTC; CDR3 protein: CASSERGDWSSGANVLTF
clone size: -; CDR3 length: 14; J gene: TRBJ1-1; V gene: TRBV19; D gene: TRBD1; CDR3 DNA: TGTGCCAGTAGCCTAACAGGGGGCGACACTGAAGCTTTCTTT; CDR3 protein: CASSLTGGDTEAFF
clone size: -; CDR3 length: 12; J gene: TRBJ2-3; V gene: TRBV3-1/TRBV3-2; D gene: -; CDR3 DNA: TGTGCCAGCAGCCAAAGCATGGATACGCAGTATTTT; CDR3 protein: CASSQSMDTQYF
clone size: few; CDR3 length: 14; J gene: TRBJ2-2; V gene: TRBV30; D gene: -; CDR3 DNA: TGTGCCTGGAGTTTTCCGGGAGTCACCGGGGAGCTGTTTTTT; CDR3 protein: CAWSFPGVTGELFF
clone size: -; CDR3 length: 11; J gene: TRBJ2-7; V gene: TRBV5-1; D gene: -; CDR3 DNA: TGCGCCAGCAGCCTTAAATACGAGCAGTACTTC; CDR3 protein: CASSLKYEQYF
clone size: few; CDR3 length: 16; J gene: TRBJ2-7; V gene: TRBV29-1; D gene: TRBD2; CDR3 DNA: TGCAGCGTTGTTGGGGCTAAGCGGGGGGCTGTATACGAGCAGTACTTC; CDR3 protein: CSVVGAKRGAVYEQYF
clone size: -; CDR3 length: 14; J gene: TRBJ1-2; V gene: TRBV7-9; D gene: -; CDR3 DNA: TGTGCCAGCAGCTTAGTTGGGCCTAACTATGGCTACACCTTC; CDR3 protein: CASSLVGPNYGYTF
clone size: few; CDR3 length: 11; J gene: TRBJ1-1; V gene: TRBV29-1; D gene: -; CDR3 DNA: TGCAGCGTTGACGAGTCGGGGGAAGCTTTCTTT; CDR3 protein: CSVDESGEAFF
clone size: -; CDR3 length: 14; J gene: TRBJ2-7; V gene: TRBV30; D gene: TRBD1; CDR3 DNA: TGTGCCTGGAGTGTCGGGACAGGGAGTTACGAGCAGTACTTC; CDR3 protein: CAWSVGTGSYEQYF
clone size: -; CDR3 length: 12; J gene: TRBJ2-1; V gene: TRBV12-5; D gene: -; CDR3 DNA: TGTGCTGGCGGACAGTCCTACAATGAGCAGTTCTTC; CDR3 protein: CAGGQSYNEQFF
clone size: -; CDR3 length: 16; J gene: TRBJ1-1; V gene: TRBV6-5; D gene: -; CDR3 DNA: TGTGCCAGCAGTTACTCTAGTGAACAGCTTAACACTGAAGCTTTCTTT; CDR3 protein: CASSYSSEQLNTEAFF
clone size: -; CDR3 length: 15; J gene: TRBJ1-5; V gene: TRBV7-2; D gene: -; CDR3 DNA: TGTGCCAGCAGTTTACAGGGAGGGAGCAATCAGCCCCAGCATTTT; CDR3 protein: CASSLQGGSNQPQHF
clone size: few; CDR3 length: 14; J gene: TRBJ1-1; V gene: TRBV29-1; D gene: TRBD1; CDR3 DNA: TGCAGCGTTGAAGATGACACGCAGGGACAGGAAGCTTTCTTT; CDR3 protein: CSVEDDTQGQEAFF